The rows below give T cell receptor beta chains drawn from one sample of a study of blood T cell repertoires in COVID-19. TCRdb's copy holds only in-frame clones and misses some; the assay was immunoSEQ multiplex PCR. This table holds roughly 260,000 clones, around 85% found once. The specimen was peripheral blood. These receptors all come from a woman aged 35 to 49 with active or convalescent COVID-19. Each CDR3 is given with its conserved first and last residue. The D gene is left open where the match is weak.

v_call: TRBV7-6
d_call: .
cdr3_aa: CASSPEGGRPQFF

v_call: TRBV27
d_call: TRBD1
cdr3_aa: CASSQGTGAYGYTF

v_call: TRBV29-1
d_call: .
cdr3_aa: CSVETGGGYTF

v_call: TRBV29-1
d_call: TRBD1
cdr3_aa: CSVDGTGSGYTF

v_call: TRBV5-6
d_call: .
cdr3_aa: CASATFGELFF

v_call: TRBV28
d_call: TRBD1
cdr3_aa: CASSSLQGVDYGYTF

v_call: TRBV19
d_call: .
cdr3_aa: CASNGLGQHYGYTF

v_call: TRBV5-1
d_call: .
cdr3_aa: CASSLDLNQETQYF

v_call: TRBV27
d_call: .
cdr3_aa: CATHGVGGRNGYTF

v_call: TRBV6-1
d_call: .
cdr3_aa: CASSEIGGGTGGYTF

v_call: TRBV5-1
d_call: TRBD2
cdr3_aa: CASTPTSGRVADTQYF

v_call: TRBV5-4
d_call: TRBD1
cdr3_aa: CASSSGQGSGTEAFF

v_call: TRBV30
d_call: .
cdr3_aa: CAWTPQGTYEQYF

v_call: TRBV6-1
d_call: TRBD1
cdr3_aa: CASSEARGQDSPLHF

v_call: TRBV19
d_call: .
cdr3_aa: CASSLYTEAFF

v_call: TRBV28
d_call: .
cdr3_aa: CASSIRLGANQPQHF

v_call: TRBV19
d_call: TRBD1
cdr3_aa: CASSKGTGGTDTQYF

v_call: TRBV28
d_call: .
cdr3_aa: CASSQDTYTF

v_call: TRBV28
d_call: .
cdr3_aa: CASSLQWLGRNYPDNSPLHF

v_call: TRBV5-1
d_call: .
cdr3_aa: CASSLAGYSPLHF

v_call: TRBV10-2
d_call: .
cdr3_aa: CASSEAAGYGYTF

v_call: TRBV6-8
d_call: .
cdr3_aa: CASSYEGGRETQYF

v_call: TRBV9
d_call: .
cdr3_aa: CASSTDMGLYNEQFF

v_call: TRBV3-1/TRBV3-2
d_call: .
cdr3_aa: CASSQETPARRGGYTF

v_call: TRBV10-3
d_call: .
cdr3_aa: CAISRAGELFF

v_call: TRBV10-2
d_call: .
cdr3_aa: CASSDPDTEAFF

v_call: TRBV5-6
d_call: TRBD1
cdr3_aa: CASSLRDREFF

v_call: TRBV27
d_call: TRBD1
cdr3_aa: CASSLEGQVRNSPLHF

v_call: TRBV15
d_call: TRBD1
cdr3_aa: CATSRDMDRGETQYF

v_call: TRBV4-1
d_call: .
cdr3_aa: CASSQIGLSGNTIYF

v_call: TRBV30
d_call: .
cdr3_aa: CAWSRGYTEAFF

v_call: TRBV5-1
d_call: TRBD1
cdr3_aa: CASSFDRDGDTEAFF

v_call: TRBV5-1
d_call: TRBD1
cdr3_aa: CASTRTGGSYNEQFF

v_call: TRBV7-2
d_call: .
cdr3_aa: CASSFNQGILLGNTIYF

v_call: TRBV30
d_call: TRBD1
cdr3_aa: CAWSAGTGGVDAFF

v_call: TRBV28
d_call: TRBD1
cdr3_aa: CASSTLRDRVLKLFF

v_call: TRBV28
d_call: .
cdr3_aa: CASRVPLTSNSPLHF

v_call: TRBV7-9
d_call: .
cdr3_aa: CASSPERDYTF

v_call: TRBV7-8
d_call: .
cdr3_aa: CASSLARGFNEKLFF

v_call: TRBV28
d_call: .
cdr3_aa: CASSLGGALYEQYF

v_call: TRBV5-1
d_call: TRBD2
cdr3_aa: CASSLQGGGGAPDTQYF

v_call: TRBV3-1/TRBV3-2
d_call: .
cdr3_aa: CASSQGGGEKLFF

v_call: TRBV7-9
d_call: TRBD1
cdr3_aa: CASSLALGTAYEQYF

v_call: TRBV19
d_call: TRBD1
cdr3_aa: CASRRQGSSGANVLTF

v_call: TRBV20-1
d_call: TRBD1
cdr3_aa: CSASGGQKNTEAFF

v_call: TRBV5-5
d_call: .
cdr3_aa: CASSFPGNYGYTF

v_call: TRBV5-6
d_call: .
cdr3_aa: CASSLNGAAEQFF

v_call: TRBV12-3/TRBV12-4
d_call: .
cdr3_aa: CASSFVVGEKLFF

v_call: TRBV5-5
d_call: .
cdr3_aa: CASSFAGIRVNTEAFF

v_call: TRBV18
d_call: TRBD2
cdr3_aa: CASSPASGVDEQFF

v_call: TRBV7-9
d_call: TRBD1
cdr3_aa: CASSSGTGSYNSPLHF

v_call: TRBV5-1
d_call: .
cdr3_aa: CASSFGQGNQPQHF

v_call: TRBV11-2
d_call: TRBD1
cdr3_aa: CASSFGIDRDTDTQYF

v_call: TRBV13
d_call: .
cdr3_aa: CASSLDDSTQETQYF

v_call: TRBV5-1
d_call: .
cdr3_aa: CASSLANTLNTEAFF

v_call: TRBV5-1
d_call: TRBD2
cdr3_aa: CASSLVGGVTDTQYF

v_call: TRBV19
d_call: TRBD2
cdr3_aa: CASSAASGGAGNTQYF